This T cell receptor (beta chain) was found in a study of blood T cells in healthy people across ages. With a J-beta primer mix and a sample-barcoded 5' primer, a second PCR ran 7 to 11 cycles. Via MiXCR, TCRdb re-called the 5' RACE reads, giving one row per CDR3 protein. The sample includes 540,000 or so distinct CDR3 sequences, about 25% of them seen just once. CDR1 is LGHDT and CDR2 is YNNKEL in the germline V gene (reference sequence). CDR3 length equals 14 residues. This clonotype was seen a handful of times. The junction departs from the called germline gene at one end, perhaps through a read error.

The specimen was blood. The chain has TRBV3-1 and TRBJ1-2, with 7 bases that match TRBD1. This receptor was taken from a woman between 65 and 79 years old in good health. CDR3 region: CASSLQGVDYSYTF. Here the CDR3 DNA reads TGTGCCAGCAGCCTCCAGGGGGTGGACTATAGCTACACCTTC.